This TCR beta chain is from a study of blood T cells in healthy people across ages. The CDR3 length is 14 residues. The germline CDR1 and CDR2 sequences are SGHTA and FQGNSA. V lost 6 bases and J 5 bases, leaving 15 bases between the germline ends. PCR was performed a second time for roughly 7 to 12 cycles using a sample-barcoded 5' primer and a J-beta primer mix. TCRdb processed the 5' RACE reads anew with MiXCR; each CDR3 protein has one entry. Among some 1.8 million distinct CDR3 sequences listed, about 39% were seen once. This rearrangement joins TRBV7-2 to TRBJ2-3; D not certain. The sample was blood. The clonotype originates from a human donor in good health. CDR3 region: CASRALLTKDTQYF. CDR3 DNA sequence: TGTGCCAGCAGGGCCCTTCTCACAAAAGATACGCAGTATTTT.